This T cell receptor (beta chain) was captured in a study of blood T cell repertoires in COVID-19. Study-level background: The study drew acute and convalescent COVID-19 samples from the United States, Italy and Spain. T cells, B-cell-depleted T cells, or PBMCs provided the cDNA or gDNA that served as material.

Methods used by the authors: Reference gene primer amplification in the assay estimated nucleated cell counts. Sequencing was performed with immunoSEQ multiplex PCR; in TCRdb, only in-frame clones are kept and a portion is missing. V and J calls and clone size are given by that table; D and trimming were obtained from the DNA. The sample holds 150,000 to 180,000 clones, 80% seen once. V was pared by 6 bases and J by 4 bases, with 16 bases between. This CDR3 is 14 amino acids long. Looked up from germline, CDR1 is SGHDT and CDR2 is YYEEEE. This chain joins TRBV5-6 and TRBJ1-1; D is ambiguous. What was sequenced was peripheral blood. This TCR was sampled from a man aged 60-69 years with acute or convalescent COVID-19. The CDR3 region is CASTSAGPSTEAFF. CDR3 DNA sequence: TGTGCCAGCACCTCGGCAGGCCCGTCCACTGAAGCTTTCTTT.